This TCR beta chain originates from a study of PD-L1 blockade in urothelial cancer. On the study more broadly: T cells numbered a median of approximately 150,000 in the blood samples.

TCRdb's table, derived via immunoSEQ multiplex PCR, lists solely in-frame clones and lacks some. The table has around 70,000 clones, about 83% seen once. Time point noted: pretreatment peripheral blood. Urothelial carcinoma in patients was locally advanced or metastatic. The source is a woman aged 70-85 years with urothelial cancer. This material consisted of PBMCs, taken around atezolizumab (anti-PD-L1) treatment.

CDR3 loop: CASTWKQDTGELFF. In nucleotides, the CDR3 is TGTGCCAGCACGTGGAAACAGGACACCGGGGAGCTGTTTTTT. The J gene is TRBJ2-2, the V gene TRBV9; a possible D gene is TRBD1 (5 bases). Germline V gene sequence: CDR1 SGDLS, CDR2 YYNGEE. This CDR3 is 14 amino acids long. V dropped 6 bases and J dropped 3 bases, with 12 bases sitting between them.